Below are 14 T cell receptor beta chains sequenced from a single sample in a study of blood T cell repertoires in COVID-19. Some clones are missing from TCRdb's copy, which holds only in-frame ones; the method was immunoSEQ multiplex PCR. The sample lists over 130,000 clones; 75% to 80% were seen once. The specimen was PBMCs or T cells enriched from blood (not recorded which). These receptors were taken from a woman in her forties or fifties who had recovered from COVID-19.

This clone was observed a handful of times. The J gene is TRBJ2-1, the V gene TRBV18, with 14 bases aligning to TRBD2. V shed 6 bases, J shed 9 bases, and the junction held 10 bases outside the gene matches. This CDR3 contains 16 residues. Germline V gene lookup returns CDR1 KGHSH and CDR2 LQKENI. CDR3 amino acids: CASSQGLAGDLGEQFF. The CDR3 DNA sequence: TGTGCCAGCTCCCAGGGACTAGCGGGAGATTTAGGTGAGCAGTTCTTC.

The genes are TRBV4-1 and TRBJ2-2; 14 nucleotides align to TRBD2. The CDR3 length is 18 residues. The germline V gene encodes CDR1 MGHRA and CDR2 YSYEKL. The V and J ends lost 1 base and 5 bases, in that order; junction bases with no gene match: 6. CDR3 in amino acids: CASSQGGLAGVGTGELFF. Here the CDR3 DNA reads TGCGCCAGCAGCCAAGGGGGACTAGCGGGAGTCGGGACCGGGGAGCTGTTTTTT.

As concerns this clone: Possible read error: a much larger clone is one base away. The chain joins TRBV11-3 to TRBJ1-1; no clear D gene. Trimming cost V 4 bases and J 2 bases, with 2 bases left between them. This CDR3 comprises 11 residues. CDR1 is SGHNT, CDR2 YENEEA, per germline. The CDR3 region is CASSSNTEAFF. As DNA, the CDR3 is TGTGCCAGCAGCTCAAACACTGAAGCTTTCTTT.

The CDR3 DNA follows: TGTGCCTCCGCGGGGACTAGCGGGTTCTCCTACAATGAGCAGTTCTTC. It codes for CASAGTSGFSYNEQFF. This chain uses TRBV2 with TRBJ2-1; 12 positions agree with TRBD2. The CDR3 spans 16 residues. The V and J ends lost 11 bases and 0 bases, in that order; junction bases with no gene match: 8. Germline V lookup: CDR1 SNHLY, CDR2 FYNNEI.

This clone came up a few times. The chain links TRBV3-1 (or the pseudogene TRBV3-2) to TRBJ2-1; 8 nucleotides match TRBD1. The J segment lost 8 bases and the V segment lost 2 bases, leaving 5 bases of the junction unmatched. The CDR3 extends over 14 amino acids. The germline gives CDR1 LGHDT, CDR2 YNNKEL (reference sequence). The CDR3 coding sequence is TGTGCCAGCAGCCAATCCAGGGGGCGCGATGAGCAGTTCTTC. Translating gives CASSQSRGRDEQFF.

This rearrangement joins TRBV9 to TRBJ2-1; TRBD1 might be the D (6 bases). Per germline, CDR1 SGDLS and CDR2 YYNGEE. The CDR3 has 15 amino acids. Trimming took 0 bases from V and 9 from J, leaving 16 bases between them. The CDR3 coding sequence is TGTGCCAGCAGCGTAGCGGTAGGGGGATGGGCTGAGCAGTTCTTC. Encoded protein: CASSVAVGGWAEQFF.

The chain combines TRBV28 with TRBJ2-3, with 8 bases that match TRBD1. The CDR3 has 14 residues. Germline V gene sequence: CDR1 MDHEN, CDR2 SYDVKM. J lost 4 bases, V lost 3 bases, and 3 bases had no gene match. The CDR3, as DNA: TGTGCCAGCAGTTTGACAGGGGCGGCAGATACGCAGTATTTT. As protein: CASSLTGAADTQYF.

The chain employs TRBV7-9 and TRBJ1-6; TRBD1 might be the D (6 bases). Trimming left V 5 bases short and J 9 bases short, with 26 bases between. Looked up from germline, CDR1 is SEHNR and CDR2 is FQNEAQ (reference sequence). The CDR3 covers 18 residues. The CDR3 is CASSPSQGTPLNLSPLHF. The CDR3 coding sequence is TGTGCCAGCAGCCCCTCGCAGGGGACGCCTCTCAATCTTTCACCCCTCCACTTT.

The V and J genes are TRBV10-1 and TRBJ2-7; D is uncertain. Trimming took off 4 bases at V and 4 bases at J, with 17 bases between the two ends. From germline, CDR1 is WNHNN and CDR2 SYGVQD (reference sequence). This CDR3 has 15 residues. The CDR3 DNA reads TGCGCCAGCAGTGTCCGCAGAATATCTTCTTACGAGCAGTACTTC. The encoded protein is CASSVRRISSYEQYF.

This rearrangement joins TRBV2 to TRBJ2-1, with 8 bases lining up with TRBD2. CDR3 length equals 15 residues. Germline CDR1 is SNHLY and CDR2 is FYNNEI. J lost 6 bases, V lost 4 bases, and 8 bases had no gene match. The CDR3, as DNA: TGTGCCAGCAGTGGGTCGGGAGGGCGCTTCAATGAGCAGTTCTTC. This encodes CASSGSGGRFNEQFF.

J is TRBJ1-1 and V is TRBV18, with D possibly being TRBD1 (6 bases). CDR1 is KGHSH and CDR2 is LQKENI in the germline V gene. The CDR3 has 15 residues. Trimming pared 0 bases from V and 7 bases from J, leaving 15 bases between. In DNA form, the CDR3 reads TGTGCCAGCTCACCACCGAACAGGGATGGGAGTGAAGCTTTCTTT. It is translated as CASSPPNRDGSEAFF.

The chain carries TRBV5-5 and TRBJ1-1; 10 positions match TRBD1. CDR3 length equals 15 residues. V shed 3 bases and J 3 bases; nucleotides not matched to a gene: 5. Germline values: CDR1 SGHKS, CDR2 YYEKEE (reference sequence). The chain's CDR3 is CASSWGGTGDTEAFF. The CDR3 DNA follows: TGTGCCAGCAGCTGGGGAGGGACAGGGGACACTGAAGCTTTCTTT.

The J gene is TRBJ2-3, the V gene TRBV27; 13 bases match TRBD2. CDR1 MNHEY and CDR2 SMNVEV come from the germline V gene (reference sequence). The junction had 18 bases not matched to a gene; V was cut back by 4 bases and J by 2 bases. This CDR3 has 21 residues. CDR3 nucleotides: TGTGCCAGCAGTTCCGATGAATATAGACTAGCGGGAGGCCCTTACACAGATACGCAGTATTTT. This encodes CASSSDEYRLAGGPYTDTQYF.

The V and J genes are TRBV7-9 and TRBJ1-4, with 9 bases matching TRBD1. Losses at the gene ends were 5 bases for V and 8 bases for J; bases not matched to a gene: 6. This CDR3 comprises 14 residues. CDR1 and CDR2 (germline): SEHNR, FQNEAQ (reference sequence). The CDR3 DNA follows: TGTGCCAGCAGCGTGGGACAGGGAGAAGAAAAACTGTTTTTT. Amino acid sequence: CASSVGQGEEKLFF.